What follows describes a single TCR beta chain. This record comes from a study of PD-L1 blockade in urothelial cancer. Background on the study: Prior chemotherapy regimens per patient numbered 0 to 3. Analyses were performed on blood at 3 weeks after treatment start (the second dose) and at 6 weeks. The study recovered a median of roughly 140,000 T cells per blood sample.

Time point here: pretreatment peripheral blood. Between 1 and 8 samples, pretreatment and on-treatment, were given by each patient. Only in-frame clones appear in the TCRdb table, and some are missing; sequencing was by immunoSEQ multiplex PCR. The data hold tens of thousands of clones, with nearly 90% observed a single time. This CDR3 spans 13 amino acids. Germline V gene data show CDR1 as SGHNT and CDR2 as YENEEA. V was cut by 1 base and J by 4 bases, with 7 bases left in between. Specimen: PBMCs, collected around atezolizumab (anti-PD-L1) treatment. The chain carries TRBV11-3 and TRBJ1-2, with D possibly TRBD1 on 5 matching bases. The origin of this receptor is a man in his fifties or sixties with urothelial cancer. The CDR3 region has the DNA TGTGCCAGCAGCTTAGTTGGGGCCTATGGCTACACCTTC. Translated, it gives CASSLVGAYGYTF.